The 3 T cell receptor beta chains reported below all come from one sample, sequenced in a study of OX40 agonist ivuxolimab in advanced cancers. Receptor amplification or capture employed the immunoSEQ multiplex PCR assay. Here the immuneACCESS table is served through TCRdb, limited to in-frame sequences with V and J called. Missing clones are a known gap in these copies; in checked studies unresolved V genes cover under half, and the rest lacks a known reason. Across this sample there are about 56,000 clones, with 70% to 85% seen only once. The ten largest clones add up to about 3.8% of the sample. The sequencing used CD4+ or CD8+ T cells sorted from blood, collected in a trial of the OX40 agonist ivuxolimab. These receptors all come from an adult with an advanced solid tumor such as melanoma, head and neck, liver or kidney cancer.

V gene TRBV18 combines with J gene TRBJ2-7, with 8 bases identical to TRBD2. Germline V gene data show CDR1 as KGHSH and CDR2 as LQKENI. Germline trimming cut 3 bases from V and 0 bases from J; bases unmatched to any gene: 7. The length of the CDR3 is 16 residues. The CDR3 DNA is TGTGCCAGCTCACCCCTAGCGGGCCCCACCTCCTACGAGCAGTACTTC. Amino acids: CASSPLAGPTSYEQYF. Supplemented by reference TRBV18 and TRBJ2-7, the full variable domain reads NAGVMQNPRHLVRRRGQEARLRCSPMKGHSHVYWYRQLPEEGLKFMVYLQKENIIDESGMPKERFSAEFPKEGPSILRIQQVVRGDSAAYFCASSPLAGPTSYEQYFGPGTRLTVT.

The rearrangement joins TRBV5-4 to TRBJ2-1; 11 bases are shared with TRBD2. The CDR3 is made up of 14 amino acids. Looked up from germline, CDR1 is SGHNT and CDR2 is YYREEE (reference sequence). The V gene end was trimmed by 3 bases and the J gene end by 7 bases; junction bases not matched to a gene: 3. CDR3 sequence: CASSWGTSGNEQFF. The DNA of the CDR3 is TGTGCCAGCAGCTGGGGGACTAGCGGTAATGAGCAGTTCTTC.

The chain has TRBV7-2 and TRBJ1-1; D might be TRBD1 (6 bases). The CDR3 covers 14 residues. Deletions cut 5 bases from V and 1 base from J, with 11 bases between. Germline lookup yields CDR1 SGHTA and CDR2 FQGNSA. CDR3 in DNA: TGTGCCAGCAGCGCCGGACAGCGGAACACTGAAGCTTTCTTT. This translates into CASSAGQRNTEAFF.